This TCR beta chain was sequenced in a study of OX40 agonist ivuxolimab in advanced cancers. Concerning the study at large: Ivuxolimab was a fully human IgG2 agonistic monoclonal antibody targeting the costimulatory receptor OX40 (CD134). The point of sequencing TCRbeta in the periphery was to test whether ivuxolimab changed TCR sequence diversity and drove clonal T-cell expansion. Of the approximately 50 dose-escalation patients, hepatocellular carcinoma was present in about 19, melanoma in around 15, renal cell carcinoma in 9 and head and neck cancer in 9. The monotherapy dose-escalation portion (N ≈ 56 patients) of the phase I ivuxolimab trial is reported in the paper. Intravenous ivuxolimab was administered to patients every 2 weeks at six dose levels: 0.01, 0.1, 0.3, 1.5, 3 and 10 mg/kg. Partial responses occurred in three dose-escalation patients, of whom one had hepatocellular carcinoma and two had cutaneous melanoma. Patients were allowed to have had prior anti-PD-1, anti-PD-L1 or anti-CTLA-4 therapy, and 30% to 40% of the dose-escalation patients had been treated with checkpoint inhibitors. In the dose-escalation cohort, over 65% of patients were male, and the mean age was approximately 55 years, with a range of about 23 to 80. Overall results and qualifications from the work: The antigen specificity of the peripheral T cells that underwent clonal expansion was not determined. After ivuxolimab, expanded clones were on average more numerous among CD8+ T cells than among CD4+ T cells. At doses of 0.1 to 3.0 mg/kg, clonal expansion of both CD4+ and CD8+ T cells in blood was seen between baseline and week 6. Low levels of normalized T-cell clonal expansion were also seen in some patients who did not respond. Partial responders in the 0.1-3.0 mg/kg groups had among the lowest normalized peripheral clonal expansion, especially among CD8+ T cells.

To sequence the TCRbeta CDR3 region, genomic DNA was isolated from the sorted cells. The immunoSEQ Assay was used for sequencing of TCRbeta CDR3 regions. Entries here come from immuneACCESS through TCRdb and include only in-frame sequences with V and J called. Some clones fail to appear in such tables; in the studies checked, an unresolved V gene covers under half of the shortfall, and the cause of the remainder is unknown. The sample includes 74,000 or so clones, with about 85% observed a single time. Around 2% of the sample belongs to the ten largest clones. Patients with autoimmune disease history or receiving systemic immunosuppression were excluded from the trial. In every dose cohort, peripheral blood was drawn for TCR sequencing at baseline, cycle 4 day 1, and cycle 7 day 1. Samples came from an open-label, multicenter, first-in-human phase I dose-escalation trial of ivuxolimab. Adults with locally advanced or metastatic melanoma, renal cell, hepatocellular, or head and neck squamous cell carcinoma were enrolled in the trial. Before TCR sequencing, CD4+ and CD8+ T cells were separately sorted from peripheral blood.

CDR1 and CDR2 are drawn from the germline V gene (reference sequence): LNHDA, SQIVND. Counted from cysteine to phenylalanine, this CDR3 has 15 amino acids. Left in the record is the CDR3 DNA by itself, 45 bases read in frame from the first base. V is cut back by 0 bases and J by 2 bases, with 0 bases in the junction unmatched. In the case of this clone: It has no known antigen specificity. No clone much larger than this one lies a single base away; base qualities are absent.

Source: CD4+ or CD8+ T cells sorted from blood, taken in a trial of the OX40 agonist ivuxolimab. In this chain, TRBV19 is recombined with TRBJ2-1; 8 bases in the junction line up with TRBD2. This receptor was identified in an adult with an advanced solid tumor such as melanoma, head and neck, liver or kidney cancer. In nucleotides, the sequence is TGTGCCAGTAGTATAGACGGGGGGGCCTACAATGAGCAGTTCTTC. Translated, this gives CASSIDGGAYNEQFF.